This T cell receptor beta chain comes out of a study of blood T cell repertoires in COVID-19. Overall study context: The origin of the acute and convalescent COVID-19 samples was the United States, Italy and Spain. PBMCs, B-cell-depleted T cells, or T cells provided the cDNA or gDNA that made up the material.

Source study methods: Using reference gene primer amplification, nucleated cell counts were estimated. Some clones are missing from TCRdb's copy, which holds only in-frame ones; the method was immunoSEQ multiplex PCR. D and trimming come from the DNA, and the V and J calls and clone size come from that table. This sample has 70,000 or so clones, with 90% found just once. The CDR3 is made up of 15 amino acids. V dropped 0 bases and J dropped 7 bases, with 17 bases sitting between them. CDR1 and CDR2 (germline): SGHKS, YYEKEE (reference sequence). This TCR was sampled from a woman under 30 with acute or convalescent COVID-19. This chain connects TRBV5-5 to TRBJ2-7; D is undetermined. Material for sequencing was peripheral blood. The CDR3 nucleotides read TGTGCCAGCAGCTTGGGGCCCTCGTTTGGCATGGAGCAGTACTTC. It translates to CASSLGPSFGMEQYF.